This T cell receptor (beta chain) originates from a study of blood T cell repertoires in COVID-19. The V and J ends lost 2 bases and 2 bases, in that order; junction bases with no gene match: 8. The CDR3 is 16 amino acids. Per germline, CDR1 MNHEY and CDR2 SVGEGT. Original analysis: How many nucleated cells were present was estimated from reference gene primer amplification. The data were produced by immunoSEQ multiplex PCR, yet TCRdb's version contains in-frame clones alone and is incomplete. That table furnishes V, J and clone size, whereas the DNA furnished D and trimming. The sample lists some 170,000 clones, roughly 87% occurring once.

The chain uses TRBV6-2 or TRBV6-3 and TRBJ2-7; TRBD1 matches at 8 bases. The TCR comes from a woman aged 50 to 65 with acute or convalescent COVID-19. The sequenced sample was peripheral blood. CDR3 residues: CASSYGDRTKTYEQYF. The CDR3, as DNA: TGTGCCAGCAGTTACGGGGACAGGACAAAAACCTACGAGCAGTACTTC.